Listed below are T cell receptor beta chains from one sample, sequenced in a study of CD8+ T cells in alopecia areata. Profiled with immunoSEQ multiplex PCR; TCRdb holds only in-frame clones, not every one. Of around 190,000 clones in the sample, about 56% were seen once. Source material: CD8+ T cells sorted from blood. These receptors all come from a human donor in good health. Both conserved end residues are part of each CDR3. D genes are given only for firm matches. Rows may omit the clone size; those that give it use once, few, many or a size class.

D | size | J | V | DNA | CDR3
. | . | TRBJ2-2 | TRBV6-5 | TGTGCCAGCAGTTTATTCGCGTCATCCGGGGAGCTGTTTTTT | CASSLFASSGELFF
TRBD1 | . | TRBJ2-7 | TRBV7-6 | TGTGCCAGCAGCTTAGAGGGGACAGGGCTGGAGCAGTACTTC | CASSLEGTGLEQYF
. | few | TRBJ1-1 | TRBV11-2 | TGTGCCAGCAGCCGCAGCTCGGGGGGGAACACTGAAGCTTTCTTT | CASSRSSGGNTEAFF
TRBD1 | . | TRBJ2-1 | TRBV5-4 | TGTGCCAGCAGCCCGACAGGGCTGGAGCAGCTCTTC | CASSPTGLEQLF
TRBD2 | . | TRBJ2-7 | TRBV7-3 | TGTGCCAGCAGCTCACTCCCCCCGAGCGGGGGACTTGACGAGCAGTACTTC | CASSSLPPSGGLDEQYF
. | . | TRBJ1-5 | TRBV6-1 | TGTGCCAGCAGTGAAGAGGGTTATAGCAATCAGCCCCAGCATTTT | CASSEEGYSNQPQHF
TRBD1 | . | TRBJ1-2 | TRBV7-9 | TGTGCCAGCAGCTCCGACCGGGACAGGAACTATGGCTACACCTTC | CASSSDRDRNYGYTF
TRBD2 | few | TRBJ2-7 | TRBV27 | TGTGCCAGCAGTTTAGGCGGGGGGACCTACGAGCAGTACTTC | CASSLGGGTYEQYF
. | . | TRBJ1-1 | TRBV13 | TGTGCCAGCAGCGGTTTTCAGGGTAACACTGAAGCTTTCTTT | CASSGFQGNTEAFF
TRBD2 | . | TRBJ2-1 | TRBV9 | TGTGCCAGCAGCCTCGAACGGACTAGCGGGGGCTACAATGAGCAGTTCTTC | CASSLERTSGGYNEQFF
. | . | TRBJ2-7 | TRBV6-6 | TGTGCCAGCAGTTACTCGAGGGACACCCTCTCCTACGAGCAGTACTTC | CASSYSRDTLSYEQYF
. | . | TRBJ1-5 | TRBV4-1 | TGCGCCAGCAGCCAAGTTACGGGTCAGCCCCAGCATTTT | CASSQVTGQPQHF
. | . | TRBJ2-5 | TRBV7-9 | TGTGCCAGCAGCTTACCGGACAACCAAGAGACCCAGTACTTC | CASSLPDNQETQYF
. | . | TRBJ1-2 | TRBV29-1 | TGCAGCGTTTTCTGGCAGGGGGGCTACACCTTC | CSVFWQGGYTF
. | . | TRBJ1-2 | TRBV30 | TGTGCCTGGACTATAGCCCATAATGGCTACACCTTC | CAWTIAHNGYTF
. | . | TRBJ2-1 | TRBV2 | TGTGCCAGCAACCAACTACCGGGGCCCTACAATGAGCAGTTCTTC | CASNQLPGPYNEQFF
TRBD1 | . | TRBJ2-3 | TRBV29-1 | TGCAGCGCTGAGACAGGGTGGGCAGATACGCAGTATTTT | CSAETGWADTQYF
. | few | TRBJ2-7 | TRBV4-1 | TGCGCCAGCAGCCCCGAAGGCTACGAGCAGTACTTC | CASSPEGYEQYF
. | once | TRBJ1-5 | TRBV27 | TGTGCCAGCAGCTCCGGGAATCAGCCCCAGCATTTT | CASSSGNQPQHF
. | few | TRBJ2-1 | TRBV10-3 | TGTGCCATCAGTGAGGGGACGCTTCCAGATGAGCAGTTCTTC | CAISEGTLPDEQFF
. | . | TRBJ2-5 | TRBV5-6 | TGTGCCAGCGGCCCGGTCAGACCGGAGGGACAAGAGACCCAGTACTTC | CASGPVRPEGQETQYF
TRBD1 | . | TRBJ1-2 | TRBV5-4 | TGTGCCAGCATCCGGACAGGGATGAAGGGGGATGGCTACACCTTC | CASIRTGMKGDGYTF
TRBD1 | . | TRBJ1-1 | TRBV23-1 | TGCGCCAGCAGTCTTGGGGACAGGGGGCGATACACTGAAGCTTTCTTT | CASSLGDRGRYTEAFF
. | . | TRBJ2-2 | TRBV7-9 | TGTGCCAGCAGCTCTCCAGGGCCCGAGGACACCGGGGAGCTGTTTTTT | CASSSPGPEDTGELFF
. | . | TRBJ1-1 | TRBV5-5 | TGTGCCAGCAGCTTGCCCAGGGTAGTGGAGAACACTGAAGCTTTCTTT | CASSLPRVVENTEAFF
. | once | TRBJ1-2 | TRBV15 | TGTGCCACCAGCAGCTTCCGAGCTAACTATGGCTACACCTTC | CATSSFRANYGYTF
TRBD1 | . | TRBJ2-3 | TRBV7-8 | TGTGCCAGCAGTTTCCCGGGACAGGGTCCAAGCACAGATACGCAGTATTTT | CASSFPGQGPSTDTQYF
TRBD1 | once | TRBJ1-1 | TRBV2 | TGTGCCAGCAGTGATCCCGGACAGGGAGGGGACACTGAAGCTTTCTTT | CASSDPGQGGDTEAFF
. | . | TRBJ1-6 | TRBV6-5 | TGTGCCAGCAGTTACACGGGGGTTTCACCCCTCCACTTT | CASSYTGVSPLHF
. | . | TRBJ1-1 | TRBV7-9 | TGTGCCAGCAGCTTAGGCGGTGAAGCTTTCTTT | CASSLGGEAFF
. | few | TRBJ1-2 | TRBV13 | TGTGCCAGCAGCTCAACAGGGAATGAAGTTAACTATGGCTACACCTTC | CASSSTGNEVNYGYTF
TRBD2 | few | TRBJ2-3 | TRBV2 | TGTGCCAGCAGTCGGTTAGCGGGCGTTCCCGATACGCAGTATTTT | CASSRLAGVPDTQYF
TRBD2 | few | TRBJ2-3 | TRBV6-1 | TGTGCCAGCAGTGGCTGGGGTAGCGGGGAAACAGATACGCAGTATTTT | CASSGWGSGETDTQYF
TRBD1 | . | TRBJ1-6 | TRBV27 | TGTGCCAGCAGTTTGCAGGGGGCCGGGGGTCCCCTCCACTTT | CASSLQGAGGPLHF
. | . | TRBJ2-1 | TRBV6-1 | TGTGCCAGCAACGAGGAAGAAGTTGAGCAGTTCTTC | CASNEEEVEQFF
. | . | TRBJ1-2 | TRBV13 | TGTGCCAGCAGCTCATACTCCGGCTATGGCTACACCTTC | CASSSYSGYGYTF
. | few | TRBJ2-7 | TRBV12-5 | TGTGCTAGTGGACTCCAACAGTACGAGCAGTACTTC | CASGLQQYEQYF
TRBD2 | once | TRBJ2-2 | TRBV29-1 | TGCAGCGCCTGGGGAGGGACGAACACCGGGGAGCTGTTTTTT | CSAWGGTNTGELFF
TRBD2 | few | TRBJ2-1 | TRBV15 | TGTGCCACCAGCATGGGACTAGCGGCTAATGAGCAGTTCTTC | CATSMGLAANEQFF
TRBD1 | . | TRBJ2-5 | TRBV9 | TGTGCCAGCAGCGCTGGACAGGAGTTCCAAGAGACCCAGTACTTC | CASSAGQEFQETQYF
. | once | TRBJ1-1 | TRBV13 | TGTGCCAGCAGCTTAGTATCGGGGACTGAAGCTTTCTTT | CASSLVSGTEAFF
TRBD2 | . | TRBJ2-1 | TRBV25-1 | TGTGCCAGCAGTGAATGGGGAGGGGACAATGAGCAGTTCTTC | CASSEWGGDNEQFF
. | once | TRBJ1-1 | TRBV29-1 | TGCAGCGTTGACCCGGGTTTGAACACTGAAGCTTTCTTT | CSVDPGLNTEAFF
TRBD1 | . | TRBJ1-1 | TRBV6-6 | TGTGCCAGCAGCCGGGACAGCGCAAACACTGAAGCTTTCTTT | CASSRDSANTEAFF
. | few | TRBJ1-1 | TRBV5-6 | TGTGCCAGCAGCTTTGGGGACCTTATGAACACTGAAGCTTTCTTT | CASSFGDLMNTEAFF